The clone carrying this T cell receptor beta chain was observed a handful of times. Its antigen is as yet unknown. Cell sorting via CD45RO/CCR7/CD25/CD127/CD95/CD27 was performed to obtain CD4+ naive, central memory, regulatory and stem cell-like memory cells. The data were obtained in a study of beta chain features in type 1 diabetes. Study-wide results and limits: Type 1 diabetes patients had TCRB CDR3s that were shorter (moderately but significantly so) in all four CD4+ subsets. The naive, central memory and Treg TCRB repertoires of patients appeared to be more similar to one another than those of healthy donors. High TCR expression in some cells could lead to their over-representation in cDNA sequencing.

The CDR3 runs to 14 residues. The V and J ends lost 3 bases and 3 bases, in that order; junction bases with no gene match: 3. Germline CDR1 is KGHSH and CDR2 is LQKENI. Since all of the isolated RNA was reverse transcribed, expressed TCRB transcripts were what got sequenced. Assay: immunoSEQ multiplex PCR; the TCRdb copy retains only in-frame clones and omits some. The sample has 600,000 to 700,000 clones; 9.5% to 15% are singletons. The chain recombines TRBV18 with TRBJ2-5; 8 nucleotides align to TRBD2. This sequence was found in a young man with type 1 diabetes. The sample was naive CD4+ T cells from blood. The chain's CDR3 is CASSPQAGEETQYF. CDR3 DNA: TGTGCCAGCTCACCGCAAGCGGGGGAAGAGACCCAGTACTTC.